Included here is one TCR beta chain sequence, with context. Its antigen is not known. Clones were read by immunoSEQ multiplex PCR, and TCRdb kept only the in-frame ones, dropping some. The repertoire holds around 99,000 clones, with roughly 88% as singletons. This record comes from a study of radiation and T cells in renal cell carcinoma. The study's findings and limits: From baseline, blood top tumor clonotypes peaked at 2 weeks post-radiation.

This CDR3 is built from 15 residues. The trim removed 5 bases at V and 4 bases at J, leaving 6 bases unmatched. Germline-derived CDR1 and CDR2 are MDHEN and SYDVKM. Time point in this sample: blood 4 weeks post-SBRT, at nephrectomy. Treatment here: 15 Gy SBRT to primary tumor, nephrectomy 4 weeks later. Nephrectomy followed 15 Gy stereotactic body radiation by 4 weeks. After SBRT, blood was collected at 2 and 4 weeks, plus baseline. The tumor was a clear cell renal cell carcinoma. The genes are TRBV28 and TRBJ2-5, with 11 bases that match TRBD2. The receptor was derived from a man between 60 and 70 years old with renal cell carcinoma. Sequences were derived from blood, sampled from a patient whose treatment included radiotherapy and nephrectomy. This chain's CDR3 is CASSLPTSGIETQYF. CDR3 nucleotides: TGTGCCAGCAGTCTACCGACTAGCGGGATAGAGACCCAGTACTTC.